These T cell receptor beta chains were read from a single sample in a study of cytomegalovirus exposure and HLA in healthy donors. The table came from immunoSEQ multiplex PCR; TCRdb's copy has only in-frame clones and leaves some out. The sample lists 150,000 to 250,000 clones; approximately 80% were seen once. The sample comprised PBMCs. These receptors all stem from a boy between 2 and 10 years old in good health and CMV-seronegative. CDR3s include the opening cysteine and the closing phenylalanine or tryptophan. A D gene is named only where the DNA matches it firmly. Clone size is shown for a subset of rows, as once, few, many or a class of expanded clone.

j_call v_call clone_size d_call cdr3_nt cdr3_aa
TRBJ2-3 TRBV6-4 . . TGTGCCAGCAGTGACTCAGGAGGGAGGGATACGCAGTATTTT CASSDSGGRDTQYF
TRBJ2-3 TRBV18 once . TGTGCCAGCTCACCGGGCAGAAGCACAGATACGCAGTATTTT CASSPGRSTDTQYF
TRBJ2-5 TRBV9 . TRBD1 TGTGCCAGCAGCGTCCAGGGGGCGAGAGAGACCCAGTACTTC CASSVQGARETQYF
TRBJ2-5 TRBV29-1 . . TGCAGCGTTGAAGGATCGCGGGGACGGGAGACCCAGTACTTC CSVEGSRGRETQYF
TRBJ1-6 TRBV10-3 . TRBD1 TGTGCCATCCGGGACAGGGGGCTCTCTGGTAATTCACCCCTCCACTTT CAIRDRGLSGNSPLHF
TRBJ1-2 TRBV5-6 once TRBD1 TGTGCCAGCAGCCACCCCGGACAGGGGAACTATGGCTACACCTTC CASSHPGQGNYGYTF
TRBJ2-3 TRBV5-4 . . TGTGCCAGCAGCTCCCCGGTTACAGATACGCAGTATTTT CASSSPVTDTQYF
TRBJ2-2 TRBV2 . . TGTGCCAGCAGTCCACAGGGGAACACCGGGGAGCTGTTTTTT CASSPQGNTGELFF
TRBJ1-5 TRBV19 . TRBD1 TGTGCCAGTAGTATGGACAGGGAGCAGCCCCAGCATTTT CASSMDREQPQHF
TRBJ2-3 TRBV10-3 few TRBD2 TGTGCCACCGACGGGGGGGCAACTACAGATACGCAGTATTTT CATDGGATTDTQYF
TRBJ2-7 TRBV2 . TRBD1 TGTGCCATCCAAAGGACAGGGCTGCACGAGCAGTACTTC CAIQRTGLHEQYF
TRBJ2-1 TRBV5-1 . . TGCGCCAGCAGCTTGTGGGGCGGGGGCGGGAATGAGCAGTTCTTC CASSLWGGGGNEQFF
TRBJ2-1 TRBV11-3 once TRBD2 TGTGCCAGCAGCTCAAGTAGGGGAAGCGGGGGGGCCGAAGACAATGAGCAGTTCTTC CASSSSRGSGGAEDNEQFF
TRBJ1-5 TRBV6-6 . . TGTGCCAGCAGTTACGTTATAGGGGTCAATCAGCCCCAGCATTTT CASSYVIGVNQPQHF
TRBJ2-1 TRBV5-1 once TRBD2 TGCGCCAGCAGCTTGGAGACTAGCGGGGGCCCCTTGAATGAGCAGTTCTTC CASSLETSGGPLNEQFF
TRBJ2-3 TRBV4-2 . . TGTGCCAGCAGCCAAGATATACCAGGGATTAGGAGCACAGATACGCAGTATTTT CASSQDIPGIRSTDTQYF
TRBJ1-5 TRBV30 . . TGTGCCTGGAGTTCATTGATGGACGGGGGGTACAATCAGCCCCAGCATTTT CAWSSLMDGGYNQPQHF
TRBJ2-6 TRBV7-3 . . TGTGCCAGCAGCCCCGGGTTGGCCGGGGCCAACGTCCTGACTTTC CASSPGLAGANVLTF
TRBJ1-2 TRBV7-9 . TRBD1 TGTGCCAGCAGCTTTTACCAAGGACAGGGGTATGGCTACACCTTC CASSFYQGQGYGYTF
TRBJ1-4 TRBV19 . TRBD1 TGTGCCAGTAGTAAAAGACAGGGGAGGGAAAAACTGTTTTTT CASSKRQGREKLFF
TRBJ1-1 TRBV30 . . TGTGCCTGGAGTAGAGCGATGAACACTGAAGCTTTCTTT CAWSRAMNTEAFF
TRBJ1-2 TRBV27 few . TGTGCCAGCAGTTTCGAGGGTATGCGAGGCTACACCTTC CASSFEGMRGYTF
TRBJ2-2 TRBV5-1 . . TGCGCCAGCAGCCCCGGGGGGCAAACCGGGGAGCTGTTTTTT CASSPGGQTGELFF
TRBJ1-2 TRBV7-2 . . TGTGCCAGCAGCTTAGAATGGCAGAACTATGGCTACACCTTC CASSLEWQNYGYTF
TRBJ2-1 TRBV7-9 few TRBD1 TGTGCCAGCAGCTTAGCCTGGCGACTACGGGACAGGGTAAACAATGAGCAGTTCTTC CASSLAWRLRDRVNNEQFF
TRBJ1-2 TRBV7-9 . . TGTGCCAGCAGCTTAGCGCGTGAGGACAGAAATAATGGCTACACCTTC CASSLAREDRNNGYTF
TRBJ2-2 TRBV2 . TRBD2 TGTGCCAGCGTCCGGGGGGTGAACACCGGGGAGCTGTTTTTT CASVRGVNTGELFF
TRBJ2-3 TRBV7-2 . . TGTGCCAGCAGCTTAAGGCGGGGAGATACGCAGTATTTT CASSLRRGDTQYF
TRBJ2-7 TRBV2 . TRBD1 TGTGCCAGCAGTGTTGGGCAGGGGGCTCGGGAGCAGTACTTC CASSVGQGAREQYF
TRBJ2-3 TRBV29-1 . TRBD2 TGCAGCGTTGAACCTAGCGGGGGAAGCACAGATACGCAGTATTTT CSVEPSGGSTDTQYF
TRBJ2-1 TRBV5-8 . . TGTGCCAGCAGCTTGAGGGGGGGTACCTACAATGAGCAGTTCTTC CASSLRGGTYNEQFF
TRBJ1-2 TRBV5-4 . TRBD1 TGTGCCAGCAGCCCCGGACAGGGTTTTTACGGCTACACCTTC CASSPGQGFYGYTF
TRBJ1-2 TRBV7-2 . . TGTGCCAGCAGCTTAACCCGGGGGATGAACTATGGCTACACCTTC CASSLTRGMNYGYTF
TRBJ2-7 TRBV4-3 . . TGCGCCAGCAGCCAAGATTGGTCGGGAAGGGTTCACGAGCAGTACTTC CASSQDWSGRVHEQYF
TRBJ2-1 TRBV27 once . TGTGCCAGCAGTTTAGAACAGGGTTTGAATGAGCAGTTCTTC CASSLEQGLNEQFF
TRBJ2-3 TRBV11-1 once . TGTGCCAGCAGCTCTACAATGGGCCCCGGGGGCACAGATACGCAGTATTTT CASSSTMGPGGTDTQYF
TRBJ1-2 TRBV5-6 . . TGTGCCAGCAGCTTGGTCAGGGTTGGCTACACCTTC CASSLVRVGYTF
TRBJ1-4 TRBV7-9 . TRBD1 TGTGCCAGCAGCCCTGGACAGGGTGGGGAAAAACTGTTTTTT CASSPGQGGEKLFF
TRBJ2-7 TRBV6-5 once . TGTGCCAGCAGTTACGGTCAGTTCTACGAGCAGTACTTC CASSYGQFYEQYF
TRBJ1-3 TRBV2 . . TGTGCCAGCAGTGAATCGGGAAAACCTGGAAACACCATATATTTT CASSESGKPGNTIYF
TRBJ2-7 TRBV18 . TRBD1 TGTGCCAGCTCGCCCCCCGTGCGGACAGGGAGAGGCTACGAGCAGTACTTC CASSPPVRTGRGYEQYF
TRBJ2-1 TRBV6-6 . TRBD2 TGTGCCAGCAGTTACAGAACTAGCGGGGATGTTAATGAGCAGTTCTTC CASSYRTSGDVNEQFF
TRBJ2-7 TRBV7-2 few TRBD2 TGTGCCAGCAGCCCAGTTAGCGGGGGGCTTCACGAGCAGTACTTC CASSPVSGGLHEQYF